What follows are 2 T cell receptor beta chains derived from one specimen sequenced in a study of T cells of healthy individuals. TCRdb recomputed calls from the 5' RACE reads with MiXCR, one row per CDR3 protein. The sample includes 63,000 or so distinct CDR3 sequences, 15% to 20% of them seen just once. These receptors came from a human donor in good health.

This clonotype came up many times. At one of its ends the junction is not consistent with the germline gene, which may arise from a read error. The chain couples TRBV4-3 to TRBJ2-3; 11 nucleotides align to TRBD2. This CDR3 has 16 residues. Germline assignment: CDR1 LGHNA and CDR2 YSLEER. The CDR3: CACSQDLAGGPDTQYF. In nucleotides, the CDR3 is TGCGCCTGCAGCCAAGATCTAGCGGGAGGCCCAGATACGCAGTATTTT.

This clonotype was recorded many times. This chain uses TRBV7-3 with TRBJ1-2, with 10 bases fitting TRBD1. V lost 4 bases to trimming and J lost 7 bases; unmatched junction nucleotides: 12. CDR1 is SGHTA, CDR2 FQGTGA, per germline. This CDR3 is 16 amino acids long. The CDR3, as DNA: TGTGCCAGCAGCTCGCGACCCGGGACAGGGGTTACTGGCTACACCTTC. This gives the protein CASSSRPGTGVTGYTF.